The source of this T cell receptor (gamma chain) is a study of Vδ1+ human thymocytes. Regarding the study as a whole: Donors shared many TRG clonotypes but few TRD clonotypes. Thymic delta-chain repertoires held roughly 20% Vdelta2 sequences and few Vdelta3, despite high sort purity. In the thymus, TRG and TRD repertoires looked highly polyclonal with Gaussian CDR3 lengths.

Sequences come from RNA converted to cDNA by reverse transcription. Multiplex PCR used pooled V-gene forward primers and a constant-region reverse primer to amplify CDR3s. TCRdb re-processed the multiplex PCR reads using CATT. In the table there are roughly 11,000 gamma-chain clones, about 47% of which are singletons. This CDR3 comprises 19 residues. In germline, CDR1 is VENAVY, CDR2 YDSYNSRV. J was trimmed by 3 bases and V by 5 bases; bases with no gene match: 25. As regards this clone: Its target is unknown.

V gene TRGV8 combines with J gene TRGJ1 or TRGJ2. In the absence of a J gene in TCRdb, the DNA was matched to germline to assign it here. The source is a boy younger than two who had congenital heart surgery. The specimen was Vdelta1+ gamma-delta thymocytes from the thymus. Described subset: FACS-sorted CD3+ TCRalphabeta- TCRVdelta1+ TCRVdelta2- thymocytes. This chain's CDR3 is CATWGPSQTGVNTYYKKLF. As DNA, the CDR3 is TGTGCCACCTGGGGCCCGAGTCAAACCGGAGTTAACACTTATTATAAGAAACTCTTT.